This T cell receptor (beta chain) stems from a study of PD-L1 blockade in urothelial cancer. Study-level background: Blood analysis occurred 3 weeks (second dose) and 6 weeks after treatment start. Blood samples had a median of around 140,000 T cells, 80,000 to 100,000 unique TCRs, and clonality 0.07 to 0.08.

Concerning this clone itself: Its antigen is still unknown.

TCRdb's copy holds only in-frame clones and misses some; the assay was immunoSEQ multiplex PCR. This sample has over 65,000 clones, with approximately 81% found just once. Study-wide points: Expansion of tumor-associated blood clones at 3 weeks was greater in durable-benefit patients.

The V and J ends lost 2 bases and 5 bases respectively, with 21 bases between them. The CDR3 loop spans 18 amino acids. Germline loops: CDR1 MNHNS, CDR2 SASEGT. The specimen comprised PBMCs, sampled around atezolizumab (anti-PD-L1) treatment. The sequence came from a man aged 70 or older with urothelial cancer. The chain recombines TRBV6-1 with TRBJ2-2; possibly TRBD1 for D (7 bases). The DNA of the CDR3 is TGTGCCAGCAGTGAACGTTTGCAGGGGGTAGGGAGGACCGGGGAGCTGTTTTTT. Translating it yields CASSERLQGVGRTGELFF.